The 20 T cell receptor beta chains reported below all come from one sample, sequenced in a study of T-cell memory formation after mild COVID-19. TCRdb re-called the 5' RACE reads with MiXCR, one entry per CDR3 protein. The top ten clones hold about 8.6% of a sample with roughly 610,000 distinct CDR3 sequences, roughly a sixth of them seen once. Sequenced sample: PBMCs or a T cell subset sorted from them (not recorded which). The receptors stem from an adult woman who had mild COVID-19 (a few samples of this study predate the infection). Cell type and time point are not known.

V usage is TRBV25-1 and J usage is TRBJ1-6; 7 positions match TRBD1. Germline CDR1 and CDR2: MGHDK and SYGVNS. This CDR3 is 15 amino acids long. With 5 bases clipped from V and 9 bases from J, the junction kept 10 bases outside the gene matches. This CDR3 is CASSPTTGVSSPLHF. The CDR3 region has the DNA TGTGCCAGCAGTCCTACTACAGGGGTGAGTTCACCCCTCCACTTT.

The V call is TRBV6-6, the J call TRBJ2-1; D is unresolved. The V end was cut by 0 bases, the J end by 8 bases, with 8 bases between. Germline V gene sequence: CDR1 MNHNY, CDR2 SVGAGI (reference sequence). The CDR3 covers 13 residues. CDR3 sequence (DNA): TGTGCCAGCAGTTACTCGATGGGTGATGAGCAGTTCTTC. Its translation: CASSYSMGDEQFF.

V usage is TRBV11-2 and J usage is TRBJ2-4; 7 positions match TRBD1. The length of the CDR3 is 14 residues. The germline gives CDR1 SGHAT, CDR2 FQNNGV. V trimming: 4 bases; J trimming: 3 bases; junction bases outside the gene matches: 3. Written as DNA, the CDR3 is TGTGCCAGCAGCTCTTACAGGGGCAAAAACATTCAGTACTTC. Its protein product is CASSSYRGKNIQYF.

In its sample, this clonotype was seen a few times. The chain combines TRBV4-3 with TRBJ2-4; D is possibly TRBD1 or TRBD2 (5 bases each). V lost 1 base and J 2 bases, leaving 15 bases between the germline ends. CDR3 size: 17 residues. CDR1 and CDR2 from the germline V gene are LGHNA and YSLEER. The CDR3 nucleotides are TGCGCCAGCAGCCAAGTAATGGGGGTGTCGTCCAAAAACATTCAGTACTTC. It specifies CASSQVMGVSSKNIQYF.

In its sample, this clonotype was seen a few times. J is TRBJ1-3 and V is TRBV3-1; tentatively, D is TRBD1 (6 bases). Trimming stripped 7 bases from V and 5 bases from J, with 9 bases between. The germline gives CDR1 LGHDT, CDR2 YNNKEL (reference sequence). CDR3 length: 12 residues. CDR3 in DNA: TGTGCCAGCACTGACAGGCGAAACACCATATATTTT. Protein sequence: CASTDRRNTIYF.

This clonotype was seen only a few times. This chain joins TRBV24-1 and TRBJ2-5; TRBD1 matches 12 bases. This CDR3 comprises 17 residues. V lost 4 bases, J lost 5 bases, and 10 bases stayed unmatched. Germline V lookup: CDR1 KGHDR, CDR2 SFDVKD. As DNA, the CDR3 is TGTGCCACCAGTGACTCACCGGGACAGGGGGCTGGTGAGACCCAGTACTTC. This gives the protein CATSDSPGQGAGETQYF.

The V and J genes are TRBV6-1 and TRBJ1-2; 9 bases are shared with TRBD1. The CDR3 runs 17 residues. The V and J ends lost 6 bases and 8 bases, in that order; junction bases with no gene match: 19. The V gene's germline CDR1 is MNHNS and CDR2 SASEGT. The CDR3: CASRGQGGVLVLGGYTF. DNA for the CDR3: TGTGCCAGCAGGGGACAGGGAGGGGTCCTCGTTTTGGGCGGCTACACCTTC.

This chain uses TRBV6-2 or TRBV6-3 with TRBJ2-1; D may be TRBD2 (5 bases). Trimming stripped 7 bases from V and 4 bases from J, with 11 bases between. There are 13 residues in the CDR3. Germline V gene lookup returns CDR1 MNHEY and CDR2 SVGEGT. This chain's CDR3 is CASTRPGYNEQFF. In DNA, the CDR3 is TGTGCCAGCACCCGCCCGGGGTACAATGAGCAGTTCTTC.

This sequence joins TRBV7-9 and TRBJ2-2; 9 bases align to TRBD1. CDR1 SEHNR and CDR2 FQNEAQ come from the germline V gene (reference sequence). V dropped 6 bases and J dropped 2; count of bases not matched to a gene: 13. The CDR3 loop spans 18 amino acids. Here the CDR3 DNA reads TGTGCCAGCAGTCAGGCAATGGTGACAGGGGGAAACACCGGGGAGCTGTTTTTT. Encoded protein: CASSQAMVTGGNTGELFF.

The chain has TRBV7-2 and TRBJ1-6, with D unclear. The germline V and J ends were trimmed by 0 bases and 10 bases, with 16 bases remaining between them. This CDR3 is 16 amino acids long. Germline values: CDR1 SGHTA, CDR2 FQGNSA. CDR3 nucleotide sequence: TGTGCCAGCAGCTTAGCGGCGACTTCCTTTTTGTCACCCCTCCACTTT. Residues: CASSLAATSFLSPLHF.

In its sample, this clonotype was seen a few times. The chain has TRBV27 and TRBJ2-1; 7 nucleotides align to TRBD2. V was clipped by 8 bases and J by 3 bases; unmatched bases: 10. The CDR3 totals 15 residues. The germline V gene encodes CDR1 MNHEY and CDR2 SMNVEV (reference sequence). CDR3 sequence: CASRIAGLSYNEQFF. The CDR3 DNA is TGTGCCAGCCGGATAGCGGGCTTAAGCTACAATGAGCAGTTCTTC.

This clonotype was counted ten times or more. The V and J genes are TRBV25-1 and TRBJ2-2; a possible D gene is TRBD1 (5 bases). The CDR3 contains 15 residues. V was trimmed by 2 bases and J by 4 bases, leaving 11 bases between them. Germline V gives CDR1 MGHDK, CDR2 SYGVNS. In nucleotides, the CDR3 is TGTGCCAGCAGTGAACAGGGTCTAGGCACCGGGGAGCTGTTTTTT. The encoded protein is CASSEQGLGTGELFF.

This clonotype was detected only a few times. The chain combines TRBV7-9 with TRBJ1-1; no reliable D call. V shed 5 bases and J shed 4 bases, with 11 bases lying between them. This CDR3 contains 13 residues. CDR1 and CDR2 (germline): SEHNR, FQNEAQ (reference sequence). This CDR3 reads CASSNRAPTEAFF. The CDR3 DNA follows: TGTGCCAGCAGCAACCGGGCCCCCACTGAAGCTTTCTTT.

This clonotype was detected only a few times. This chain links TRBV5-1 with TRBJ1-4; 7 nucleotides match TRBD1. V lost 3 bases, J lost 0 bases, and 5 bases stayed unmatched. The germline V gene has CDR1 SGHRS and CDR2 YFSETQ. There are 16 residues in the CDR3. Here the CDR3 DNA reads TGCGCCAGCAGCTCGGACAGGCTCTCAACTAATGAAAAACTGTTTTTT. Its protein product is CASSSDRLSTNEKLFF.

V and J are TRBV2 and TRBJ1-1; D possibly corresponds to TRBD1 (6 bases). Between the trimmed V and J ends, which lost 3 bases and 0 bases, there was a span of 11 bases. This CDR3 is built from 15 residues. Germline values: CDR1 SNHLY, CDR2 FYNNEI. CDR3 nucleotide sequence: TGTGCCAGCAGTGACAGGACAGAAATGAACACTGAAGCTTTCTTT. Translating it yields CASSDRTEMNTEAFF.

The rearrangement links TRBV12-3 or TRBV12-4 to TRBJ1-2, with TRBD1 as a possible D gene (5 bases). The CDR3 runs to 13 residues. Trimming stripped 5 bases from V and 5 bases from J, with 12 bases between. The CDR3: CASSRDGPYGYTF. The CDR3 coding sequence is TGTGCCAGCAGTCGGGACGGTCCGTATGGCTACACCTTC.

The rearrangement joins TRBV5-1 to TRBJ2-7; D gene uncertain. The CDR3 totals 15 residues. From germline, CDR1 is SGHRS and CDR2 YFSETQ. V lost 6 bases to trimming and J lost 2 bases, with 18 bases between them. CDR3 sequence (DNA): TGCGCCAGCAATTCTGGGGTTTATGAGACCTACGAGCAGTACTTC. Its protein is CASNSGVYETYEQYF.

This clonotype came up a few times. This chain uses TRBV4-1 with TRBJ2-3; 9 bases are a match to TRBD2. V lost 1 base and J lost 5; bases outside the gene matches: 10. In germline, CDR1 is MGHRA, CDR2 YSYEKL. The CDR3 contains 17 residues. The CDR3 sequence is CASSQGEQAGGRDTQYF. As DNA, the CDR3 is TGCGCCAGCAGCCAAGGGGAGCAAGCGGGGGGCAGAGATACGCAGTATTTT.

The rearrangement uses TRBV5-1 and TRBJ1-1, with D unclear. The V gene's germline CDR1 is SGHRS and CDR2 YFSETQ. Trimming left V 0 bases short and J 4 bases short, with 10 bases between. The CDR3 is 14 amino acids. DNA of the CDR3: TGCGCCAGCAGCTTGGCCGGGCCCCCCACTGAAGCTTTCTTT. Its translation: CASSLAGPPTEAFF.

This clonotype was observed many times. The chain links TRBV13 to TRBJ2-7; TRBD1 aligns across 7 bases. V was pared by 5 bases and J by 2 bases, with 3 bases of the junction left unmatched. The CDR3 is made up of 13 amino acids. Germline V gene data show CDR1 as PRHDT and CDR2 as FYEKMQ (reference sequence). The CDR3 coding sequence is TGTGCCAGCAGCCGCAGGGGGACCTACGAGCAGTACTTC. Amino acids: CASSRRGTYEQYF. The full variable domain, with the rest looked up from reference TRBV13 and TRBJ2-7, is AAGVIQSPRHLIKEKRETATLKCYPIPRHDTVYWYQQGPGQDPQFLISFYEKMQSDKGSIPDRFSAQQFSDYHSELNMSSLELGDSALYFCASSRRGTYEQYFGPGTRLTVT.